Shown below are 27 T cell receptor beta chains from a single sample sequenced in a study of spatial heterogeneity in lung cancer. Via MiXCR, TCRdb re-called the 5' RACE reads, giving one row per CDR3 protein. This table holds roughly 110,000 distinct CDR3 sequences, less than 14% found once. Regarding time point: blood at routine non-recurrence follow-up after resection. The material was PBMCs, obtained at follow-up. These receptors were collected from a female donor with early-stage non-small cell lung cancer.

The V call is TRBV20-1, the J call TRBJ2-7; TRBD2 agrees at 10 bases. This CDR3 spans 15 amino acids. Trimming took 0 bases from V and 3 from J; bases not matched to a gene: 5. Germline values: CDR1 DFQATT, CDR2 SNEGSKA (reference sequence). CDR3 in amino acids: CSAREPLAGSYEQYF. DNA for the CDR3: TGCAGTGCTAGAGAACCACTAGCGGGAAGCTACGAGCAGTACTTC.

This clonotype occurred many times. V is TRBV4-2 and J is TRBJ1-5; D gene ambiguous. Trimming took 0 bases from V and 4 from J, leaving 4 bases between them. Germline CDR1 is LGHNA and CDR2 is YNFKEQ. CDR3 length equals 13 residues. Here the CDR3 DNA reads TGTGCCAGCAGCCAAGAAATAAATCAGCCCCAGCATTTT. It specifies CASSQEINQPQHF.

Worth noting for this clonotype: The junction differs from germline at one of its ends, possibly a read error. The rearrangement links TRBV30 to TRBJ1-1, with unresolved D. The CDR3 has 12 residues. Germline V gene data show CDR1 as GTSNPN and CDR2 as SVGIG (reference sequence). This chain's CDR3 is CAWSVQNTKAFF. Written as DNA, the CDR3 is TGTGCCTGGAGTGTCCAGAACACTAAAGCTTTCTTT.

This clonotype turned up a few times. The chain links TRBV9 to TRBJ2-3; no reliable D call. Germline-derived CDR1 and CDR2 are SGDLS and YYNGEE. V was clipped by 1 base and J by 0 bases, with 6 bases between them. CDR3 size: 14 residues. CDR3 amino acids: CASSVYTSTDTQYF. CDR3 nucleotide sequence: TGTGCCAGCAGCGTATACACTAGCACAGATACGCAGTATTTT.

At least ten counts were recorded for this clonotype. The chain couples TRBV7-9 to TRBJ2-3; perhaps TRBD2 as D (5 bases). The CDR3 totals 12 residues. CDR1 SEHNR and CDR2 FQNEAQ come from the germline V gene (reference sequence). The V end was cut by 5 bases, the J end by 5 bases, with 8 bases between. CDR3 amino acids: CASSIGRDTQYF. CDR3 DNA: TGTGCCAGCAGCATAGGGAGAGATACGCAGTATTTT.

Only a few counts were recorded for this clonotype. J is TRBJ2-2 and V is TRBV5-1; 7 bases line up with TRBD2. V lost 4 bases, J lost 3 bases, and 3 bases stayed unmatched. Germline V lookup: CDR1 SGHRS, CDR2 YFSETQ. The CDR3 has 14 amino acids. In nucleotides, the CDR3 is TGCGCCAGCAGCCGTCGGGGGGACACCGGGGAGCTGTTTTTT. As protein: CASSRRGDTGELFF.

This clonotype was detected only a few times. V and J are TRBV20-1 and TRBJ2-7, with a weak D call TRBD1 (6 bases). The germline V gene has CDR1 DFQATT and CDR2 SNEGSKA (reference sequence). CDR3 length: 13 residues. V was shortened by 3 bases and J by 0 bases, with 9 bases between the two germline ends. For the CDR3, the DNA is TGCAGTGCTAGGAAGGGGGACTCCTACGAGCAGTACTTC. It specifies CSARKGDSYEQYF.

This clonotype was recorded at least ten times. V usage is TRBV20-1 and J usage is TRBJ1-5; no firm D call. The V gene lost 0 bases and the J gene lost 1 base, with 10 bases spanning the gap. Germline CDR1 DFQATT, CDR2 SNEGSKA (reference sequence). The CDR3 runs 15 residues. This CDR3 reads CSARDPRRSNQPQHF. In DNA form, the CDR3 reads TGCAGTGCTAGAGATCCGCGGAGAAGCAATCAGCCCCAGCATTTT.

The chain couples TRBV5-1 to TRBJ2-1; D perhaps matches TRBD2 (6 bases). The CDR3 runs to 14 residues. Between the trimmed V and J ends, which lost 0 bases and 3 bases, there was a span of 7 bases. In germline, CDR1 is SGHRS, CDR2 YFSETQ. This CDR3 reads CASSLVGGYNEQFF. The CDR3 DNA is TGCGCCAGCAGCTTGGTCGGGGGCTACAATGAGCAGTTCTTC.

CDR3 protein: CASSEVRLGQPQHF. The CDR3 DNA reads as TGTGCCAGCAGTGAAGTCAGGTTAGGACAGCCCCAGCATTTT. The V gene is TRBV6-1, the J gene TRBJ1-5; no clear D. Germline loops: CDR1 MNHNS, CDR2 SASEGT. Trimming took 1 base from V and 7 from J, leaving 11 bases between them. This CDR3 spans 14 amino acids.

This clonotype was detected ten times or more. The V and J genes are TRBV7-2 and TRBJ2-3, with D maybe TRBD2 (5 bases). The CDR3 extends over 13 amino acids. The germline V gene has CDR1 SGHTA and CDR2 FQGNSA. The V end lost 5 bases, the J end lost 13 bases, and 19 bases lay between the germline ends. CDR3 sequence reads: CASSLAGREREYF. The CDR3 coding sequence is TGTGCCAGCAGCCTGGCCGGCCGGGAAAGGGAGTATTTT.

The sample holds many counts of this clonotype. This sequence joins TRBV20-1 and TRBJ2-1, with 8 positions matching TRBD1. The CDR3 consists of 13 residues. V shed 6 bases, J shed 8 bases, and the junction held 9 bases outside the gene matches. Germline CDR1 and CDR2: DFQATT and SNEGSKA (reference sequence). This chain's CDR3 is CSANRGTGDEQFF. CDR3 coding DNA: TGCAGTGCCAACAGGGGGACCGGCGATGAGCAGTTCTTC.

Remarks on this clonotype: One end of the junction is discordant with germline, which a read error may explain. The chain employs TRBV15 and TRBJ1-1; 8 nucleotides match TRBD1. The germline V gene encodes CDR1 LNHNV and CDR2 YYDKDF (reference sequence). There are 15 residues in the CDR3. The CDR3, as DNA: TGTGCCACCAGAAGAGACTCCGGACAGGGAACTGAAGCTTTCTTT. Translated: CATRRDSGQGTEAFF.

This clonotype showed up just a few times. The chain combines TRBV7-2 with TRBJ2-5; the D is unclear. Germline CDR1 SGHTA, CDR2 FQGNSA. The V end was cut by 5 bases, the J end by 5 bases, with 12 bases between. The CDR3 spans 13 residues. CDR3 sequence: CASSPDHRETQYF. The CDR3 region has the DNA TGTGCCAGCAGCCCCGACCATCGGGAGACCCAGTACTTC.

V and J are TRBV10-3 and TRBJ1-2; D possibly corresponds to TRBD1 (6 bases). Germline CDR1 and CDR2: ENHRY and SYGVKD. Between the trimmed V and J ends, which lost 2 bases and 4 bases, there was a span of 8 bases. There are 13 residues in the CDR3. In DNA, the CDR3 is TGTGCCATCAGTGAGACAGGGAGCTATGGCTACACCTTC. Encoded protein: CAISETGSYGYTF.

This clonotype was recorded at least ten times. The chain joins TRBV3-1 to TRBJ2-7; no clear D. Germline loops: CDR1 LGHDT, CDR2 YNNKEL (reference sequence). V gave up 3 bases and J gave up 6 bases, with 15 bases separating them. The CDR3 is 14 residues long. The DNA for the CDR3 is TGTGCCAGCAGCCACCTCCAAGCAAGCGTCGAGCAGTACTTC. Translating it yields CASSHLQASVEQYF.

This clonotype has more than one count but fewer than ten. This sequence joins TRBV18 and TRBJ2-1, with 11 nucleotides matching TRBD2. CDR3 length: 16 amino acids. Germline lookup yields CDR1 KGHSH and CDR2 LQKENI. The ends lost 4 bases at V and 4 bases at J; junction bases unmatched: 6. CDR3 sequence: CASSLLAGAGYNEQFF. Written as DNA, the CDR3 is TGTGCCAGCTCACTACTAGCGGGAGCCGGATACAATGAGCAGTTCTTC.

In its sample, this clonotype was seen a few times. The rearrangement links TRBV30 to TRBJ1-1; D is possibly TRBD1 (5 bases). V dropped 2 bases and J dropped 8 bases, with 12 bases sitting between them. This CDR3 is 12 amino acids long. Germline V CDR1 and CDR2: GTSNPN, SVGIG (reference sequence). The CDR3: CAWSLQESEAFF. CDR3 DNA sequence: TGTGCCTGGAGTCTACAGGAGTCCGAAGCTTTCTTT.

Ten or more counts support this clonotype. CDR3 coding DNA: TGTGCCAGCAGTTACGGCGGCGGCTTTAGCTCCTACGAGCAGTACTTC. Translating it yields CASSYGGGFSSYEQYF. The chain has TRBV6-5 and TRBJ2-7; D unclear. Trimming stripped 2 bases from V and 0 bases from J, with 14 bases between. Germline V gives CDR1 MNHEY, CDR2 SVGAGI. CDR3 size: 16 residues.

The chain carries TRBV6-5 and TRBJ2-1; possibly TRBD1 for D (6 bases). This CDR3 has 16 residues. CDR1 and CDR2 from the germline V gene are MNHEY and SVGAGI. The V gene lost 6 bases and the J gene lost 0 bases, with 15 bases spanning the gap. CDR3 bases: TGTGCCAGCAGCTGGAACAGGGAAAGCTCCTACAATGAGCAGTTCTTC. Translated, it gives CASSWNRESSYNEQFF.

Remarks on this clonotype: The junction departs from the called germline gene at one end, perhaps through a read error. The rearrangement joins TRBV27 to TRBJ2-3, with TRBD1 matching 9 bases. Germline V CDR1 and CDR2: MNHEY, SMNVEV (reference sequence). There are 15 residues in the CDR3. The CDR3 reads CDSSIQGARPDTQYF. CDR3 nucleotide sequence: TGTGACAGCAGCATACAGGGGGCGCGTCCAGATACGCAGTATTTT.

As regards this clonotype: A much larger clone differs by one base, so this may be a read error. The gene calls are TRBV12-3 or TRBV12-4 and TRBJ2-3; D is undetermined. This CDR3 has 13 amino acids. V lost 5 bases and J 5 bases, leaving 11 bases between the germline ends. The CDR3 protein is CASSISWRDTQYF. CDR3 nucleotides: TGTGCCAGCAGTATAAGCTGGCGAGATACGCAGTATTTT.

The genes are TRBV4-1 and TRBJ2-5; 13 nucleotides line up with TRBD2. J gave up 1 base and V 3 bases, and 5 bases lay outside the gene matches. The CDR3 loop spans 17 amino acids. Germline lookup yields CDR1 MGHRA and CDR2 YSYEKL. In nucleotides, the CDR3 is TGCGCCAGCAGCCAGGTACTAGCGGGAGGGTTCCAAGAGACCCAGTACTTC. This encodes CASSQVLAGGFQETQYF.

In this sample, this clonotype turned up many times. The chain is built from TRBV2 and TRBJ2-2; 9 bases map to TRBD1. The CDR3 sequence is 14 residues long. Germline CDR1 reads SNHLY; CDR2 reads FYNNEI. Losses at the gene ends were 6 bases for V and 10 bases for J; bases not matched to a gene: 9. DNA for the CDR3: TGTGCCAGCAGAGGAAACAGGGGGCGTGAGGAGCTGTTTTTT. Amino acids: CASRGNRGREELFF.

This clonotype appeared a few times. The CDR3 nucleotides read TGTGCCAGCAGCCGCGACACGTCCTACGAGCAGTACTTC. Translated: CASSRDTSYEQYF. The chain couples TRBV7-8 to TRBJ2-7, with D uncertain. Germline CDR1 reads SGHVS; CDR2 reads FQNEAQ. Trimming removed 5 bases from V and 1 base from J, with 9 bases in between. The CDR3 has 13 amino acids.

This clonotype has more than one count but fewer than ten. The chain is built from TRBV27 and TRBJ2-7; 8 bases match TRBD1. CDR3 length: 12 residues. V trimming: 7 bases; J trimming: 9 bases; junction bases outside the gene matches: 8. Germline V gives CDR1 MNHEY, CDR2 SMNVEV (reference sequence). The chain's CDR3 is CASKPPGGGQYF. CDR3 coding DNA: TGTGCCAGCAAGCCCCCAGGGGGCGGGCAGTACTTC.

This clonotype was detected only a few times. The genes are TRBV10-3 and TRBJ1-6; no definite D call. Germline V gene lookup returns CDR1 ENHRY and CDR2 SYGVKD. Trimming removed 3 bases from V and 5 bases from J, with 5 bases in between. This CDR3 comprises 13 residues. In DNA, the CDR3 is TGTGCCATCAGTGAAAGTAATAATTCACCCCTCCACTTT. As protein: CAISESNNSPLHF.